Sequencing of this TCR beta chain was carried out in a study of T cells in Graves' hyperthyroidism and ophthalmopathy. This sample holds PBMCs from 8.5 to 10 ml fresh peripheral blood. The CDR3 runs 14 residues. V shed 3 bases, J shed 10 bases, and the junction held 13 bases outside the gene matches. The germline V gene has CDR1 GTSNPN and CDR2 SVGIG (reference sequence). Amplification targeted TCR beta CDR3 regions from RNA transcripts. The HTBI set primed first-round TCR CDR3 RT-PCR. MiXCR was run by TCRdb on the multiplex PCR reads, yielding one entry per CDR3 protein. The sample holds 450,000 to 550,000 distinct CDR3 sequences, roughly 25% seen once. At least ten counts were recorded for this clonotype.

The source of this sequence is a woman aged 25 to 39 with Graves' ophthalmopathy. The V gene is TRBV30, the J gene TRBJ1-1; 8 bases are shared with TRBD1. Sequenced material: blood. CDR3 DNA sequence: TGTGCCTGGAGAGGGACAGGACTTTTATCGGGAGCTTTCTTT. Encoded protein: CAWRGTGLLSGAFF.